This T cell receptor (beta chain) was documented in a study of Ad26.COV2.S vaccination and SARS-CoV-2 variants. Study at large: Trial arm assignment for the donor was COV1001 Ad26.COV2.S. Administration of Ad26.COV2.S was intramuscular, either once or twice 56 days apart. Study results and limitations: Those who received vaccine or placebo ended up with similar non-spike TCR breadth.

Sample treatment: 19 received Ad26.COV2.S at low or high dose, single or two shots; roughly five received placebo; per-sample allocation not given. It was on day 63 after the first vaccine or placebo injection that samples were taken. CDR1 is SNHLY and CDR2 is FYNNEI in the germline V gene. The V gene lost 11 bases and the J gene lost 5 bases, with 9 bases spanning the gap. The length of the CDR3 is 11 residues. A remark on this clone: What it binds is unknown.

Using immunoSEQ multiplex PCR, the repertoire was profiled, and TCRdb retains in-frame clones only, with some absent. Altogether roughly 700,000 clones are present, 89% being singletons, with the ten largest covering approximately 1.5%. The chain recombines TRBV2 with TRBJ2-2, with D uncertain. The receptor's source is a person between 18 and 60 years old who received the Ad26.COV2.S COVID-19 vaccine or a placebo. This specimen consisted of peripheral blood, obtained in a trial of Ad26.COV2.S vaccine versus placebo. The CDR3: CAVQRTGELFF. CDR3 coding DNA: TGTGCCGTTCAGAGGACCGGGGAGCTGTTTTTT.